Listed here is a single T cell receptor beta chain. Its antigen is not known. This sample stems from a study of PD-1 blockade in classical Hodgkin lymphoma. TCRdb's copy holds only in-frame clones and misses some; the assay was immunoSEQ multiplex PCR. Of about 97,000 clones listed, roughly 83% are singletons. The CDR3 sequence is 18 residues long. Germline V gene lookup returns CDR1 PRHDT and CDR2 FYEKMQ (reference sequence). Germline trimming cut 5 bases from V and 5 bases from J; bases unmatched to any gene: 11. Relapses following autologous stem cell transplantation were seen in all patients, with brentuximab vedotin exposure varying. Complete response, partial response or progressive disease constituted the best responses recorded. Points from the study as a whole: The study found complete responders had baseline diversity similar to newly diagnosed patients. Relapsed/refractory patients reportedly had the lowest baseline TCR diversity, below newly diagnosed patients, who were below healthy donors.

The TCR comes from a human donor with classical Hodgkin lymphoma. The starting material was peripheral blood mononuclear cells (PBMCs), obtained at baseline. The chain recombines TRBV13 with TRBJ2-1, with TRBD2 identical over 14 bases. The CDR3 DNA sequence: TGTGCCAGCAGCCCTCGACTAGCGGGAGGGCCAGTCCACAATGAGCAGTTCTTC. Translating it yields CASSPRLAGGPVHNEQFF.